What follows describes a single T cell receptor (beta chain). Assay: immunoSEQ multiplex PCR; the TCRdb copy retains only in-frame clones and omits some. Altogether 15,000 to 20,000 clones are present, roughly 84% being singletons, with the ten largest covering 31%. The data are from a study of blood T cell repertoires in COVID-19. Overall study context: The United States, Italy and Spain provided the acute and convalescent COVID-19 samples.

V lost 4 bases, J lost 9 bases, and 13 bases lay in between. The CDR3 extends over 12 amino acids. V and J are TRBV12-3 or TRBV12-4 and TRBJ2-7; tentative D call: TRBD2 (5 bases). Sequenced: peripheral blood. The receptor was isolated from a human donor with active COVID-19. The donor label of this sample is uncertain. This CDR3 reads CASSSGLPPQYF. CDR3 DNA sequence: TGTGCCAGCAGTTCCGGACTTCCCCCGCAGTACTTC.